This T cell receptor (beta chain) was recovered during a study of blood T cells in healthy people across ages. General observations from the study: Percentage of naive T cells showed a strong correlation with TCR beta diversity. Diversity was higher, and naive CD4+ cells more numerous, in long-lived donors than in aged donors.

Per the germline V gene, CDR1 is SGHAT and CDR2 is FQNNGV. There are 13 residues in the CDR3. As to this clonotype: Antigen unknown. The junction departs from the called germline gene at one end, perhaps through a read error.

A J-beta primer mix and a sample-barcoded 5' primer were used in a second PCR of about 7 to 12 cycles. The template-switch adaptor was a 5' adaptor with 12 random nucleotides. It tagged each cDNA molecule. TCRdb passed the 5' RACE reads through MiXCR, listing each CDR3 protein once. The profile covers approximately 780,000 distinct CDR3 sequences, with around 24% appearing a single time and about 3% taken by the ten largest. These data were also reused for a study on T cells of mothers and their children. In that study: Unrelated pairs and related pairs have their TCR recombination output shaped similarly by thymic selection.

Sequenced: blood. The V and J genes are TRBV11-2 and TRBJ2-1; D perhaps matches TRBD2 (6 bases). The TCR comes from a boy aged 5-17 years in good health. In DNA, the CDR3 is TGTGCCAGCAGCTTACCGGACTACTATGAGCAGTTCTTC. This encodes CASSLPDYYEQFF.